A selection of T cell receptor beta chains follows, all from one sample in a study of vaccination effects on CD4 cells after COVID-19. Which antigens these TCRs recognize remains unknown. Clones were read by immunoSEQ multiplex PCR, and TCRdb kept only the in-frame ones, dropping some. This table holds some 30,000 clones, about two thirds found once. Sequencing was performed on CD4+ T cells from PBMCs cultured without peptide, taken before COVID-19 vaccination. Receptor source: a human donor who received a COVID-19 vaccine. Each CDR3 is given with its conserved first and last residue.

14 TRBJ1-5 TRBV6-2/TRBV6-3 CASSYSQGIQPQHF
18 TRBJ2-3 TRBV3-1/TRBV3-2 CASSQGQVAGRGTDTQYF
14 TRBJ1-1 TRBV3-1/TRBV3-2 CASSQIYGETEAFF
17 TRBJ2-1 TRBV6-2/TRBV6-3 CASSYSILTRESNEQFF
16 TRBJ2-3 TRBV5-1 CASSVSSGVRTDTQYF
16 TRBJ1-5 TRBV6-5 CASSYSGTGSNQPQHF
17 TRBJ1-6 TRBV6-1 CASSEVLGRAYNSPLHF
14 TRBJ1-5 TRBV10-3 CAISESGSHQPQHF
15 TRBJ1-2 TRBV9 CASSVAGGAPYGYTF
15 TRBJ2-1 TRBV5-1 CASSFGAGLYNEQFF
14 TRBJ2-7 TRBV2 CASRGGGNYYEQYF
12 TRBJ2-1 TRBV6-2/TRBV6-3 CASSYGGNEQFF
13 TRBJ2-1 TRBV7-7 CASSLDLGHEQFF
16 TRBJ2-2 TRBV25-1 CASSVASGRAAGELFF
14 TRBJ2-7 TRBV5-5 CASSLRQEGNEQYF
12 TRBJ2-1 TRBV2 CASSVTAGKQFF
15 TRBJ1-2 TRBV4-1 CASSQALGLGYGYTF
14 TRBJ2-1 TRBV15 CATSRVEGVAEQFF
16 TRBJ1-2 TRBV6-5 CASSYQGQGFGYGYTF
15 TRBJ1-5 TRBV18 CASSPLVGTNQPQHF
14 TRBJ2-7 TRBV6-1 CASSEKRDSYEQYF
14 TRBJ2-7 TRBV6-5 CASRPTVASYEQYF